This T cell receptor beta chain emerged from a study of blood T cell repertoires in COVID-19. About the research overall: Acute and convalescent COVID-19 samples came from the United States, Italy and Spain. PBMCs, B-cell-depleted T cells, or T cells were the source of the cDNA or gDNA that made up the material.

Clones were read by immunoSEQ multiplex PCR, and TCRdb kept only the in-frame ones, dropping some. In the table there are about 250,000 clones, about 87% of which are singletons. Germline V gene lookup returns CDR1 ENHRY and CDR2 SYGVKD. With 0 bases removed from V and 6 bases from J, the gap between germline ends came to 12 bases. This CDR3 is 15 amino acids long. The sequencing input was peripheral blood. The chain employs TRBV10-3 and TRBJ2-1, with D possibly being TRBD2 (6 bases). This TCR derives from a woman younger than 45 with COVID-19, enrolled during active disease. CDR3: CAISESGGGSNEQFF. The CDR3 nucleotides are TGTGCCATCAGTGAGTCAGGCGGAGGGAGCAATGAGCAGTTCTTC.